This T cell receptor (beta chain) was captured in a study of T cells after posttransplantation cyclophosphamide. Profiled with immunoSEQ multiplex PCR; TCRdb holds only in-frame clones, not every one. There are 40,000 to 60,000 clones in the sample, none observed a single time. This clone was counted at least ten times. The CDR3 runs 12 residues. Per the germline V gene, CDR1 is SNHLY and CDR2 is FYNNEI. The V end lost 7 bases, the J end lost 1 base, and 7 bases lay between the germline ends. The chain uses TRBV2 and TRBJ1-2, with unresolved D. The sequenced sample consisted of PBMCs. The receptor comes from a man aged 35-49 years in good health, CMV-negative, and a related stem cell transplant donor. CDR3 in DNA: TGTGCCAGCACTCGGGGTAACTATGGCTACACCTTC. The encoded protein is CASTRGNYGYTF. The full variable domain, rest sourced from reference TRBV2 and TRBJ1-2, is EPEVTQTPSHQVTQMGQEVILRCVPISNHLYFYWYRQILGQKVEFLVSFYNNEISEKSEIFDDQFSVERPDGSNFTLKIRSTKLEDSAMYFCASTRGNYGYTFGSGTRLTVV.